This record looks at one TCR beta chain sequence and its context. Its target is not known. Other DNA sequences in this sample translate to the same CDR3. The source of the sample is a study of shared clonotypes between healthy human individuals. Overall study findings and caveats: Rarefaction curves obtained for sorted subsets showed sequencing incomplete despite large depth. The sampled material consisted only of blood, and tissue repertoires are likely to differ.

Data came from immunoSEQ multiplex PCR; TCRdb stores just in-frame clones and leaves some out. The table includes 600,000 to 750,000 clones, 90% detected once. Germline values: CDR1 GTSNPN, CDR2 SVGIG (reference sequence). The J segment lost 2 bases and the V segment lost 3 bases, leaving 2 bases of the junction unmatched. The CDR3 is made up of 13 amino acids. Sample: memory CD8+ T cells from PBMCs. As for subset: CD45RO+ cells pooled with CCR7-negative TemRA cells. This clonotype was sampled from a young man in good health. Some clones in this sample may be carry-over from other donors' samples. The V gene is TRBV30, the J gene TRBJ2-7; TRBD2 aligns across 9 bases. CDR3 DNA sequence: TGTGCCTGGAGGACTAGCGGTGCCTACGAGCAGTACTTC. This translates into CAWRTSGAYEQYF.